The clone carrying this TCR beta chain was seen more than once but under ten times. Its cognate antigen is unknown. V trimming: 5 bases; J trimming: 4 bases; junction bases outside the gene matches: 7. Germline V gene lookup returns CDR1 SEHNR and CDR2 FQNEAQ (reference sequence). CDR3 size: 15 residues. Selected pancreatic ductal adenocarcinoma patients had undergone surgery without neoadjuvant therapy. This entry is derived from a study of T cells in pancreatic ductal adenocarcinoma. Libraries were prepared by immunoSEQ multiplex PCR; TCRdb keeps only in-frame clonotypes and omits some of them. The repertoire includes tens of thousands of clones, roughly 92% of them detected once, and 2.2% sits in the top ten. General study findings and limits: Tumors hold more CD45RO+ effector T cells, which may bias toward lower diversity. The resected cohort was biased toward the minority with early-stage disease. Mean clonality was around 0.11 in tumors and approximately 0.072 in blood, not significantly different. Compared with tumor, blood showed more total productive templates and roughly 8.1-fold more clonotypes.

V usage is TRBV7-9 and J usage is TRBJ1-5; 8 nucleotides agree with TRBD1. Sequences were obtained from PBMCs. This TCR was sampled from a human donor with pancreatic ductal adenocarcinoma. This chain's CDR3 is CASSPTGGWNQPQHF. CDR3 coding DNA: TGTGCCAGCAGCCCCACAGGGGGTTGGAATCAGCCCCAGCATTTT. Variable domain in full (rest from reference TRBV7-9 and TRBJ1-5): DTGVSQNPRHKITKRGQNVTFRCDPISEHNRLYWYRQTLGQGPEFLTYFQNEAQLEKSRLLSDRFSAERPKGSFSTLEIQRTEQGDSAMYLCASSPTGGWNQPQHFGDGTRLSIL.